This TCR beta chain appears in the sequencing data of a study of human T cells and chemical hapten exposure. Study details: Slight volume differences across pooled libraries mainly accounted for varying per-sample TCR yields.

In the source study's methods: Sampled TCR counts reached a median of approximately 94,000 per sample, with values ranging from 23,224 to 690,600. MiXCR, run by TCRdb on the RACE reads, gives a single entry per CDR3 protein. These V and J calls are TCRdb output, not the study's own analysis. This table holds tens of thousands of distinct CDR3 sequences, 4.3% found once. The germline V and J ends were trimmed by 4 bases and 1 base, with 8 bases remaining between them. CDR3 length equals 13 residues. CDR1 and CDR2 (germline): MNHEY, SMNVEV (reference sequence). This clonotype has a count of ten or more. Its antigen is still unknown. Broader study findings: There was no change with DPC sensitization in TCRs above 1 in 1000 frequency.

Time point given: healthy volunteer bleed at 2 weeks. Researchers extracted total RNA from unfractionated whole blood. The sequence derives from a female donor in good health. Some clones in this sample may be carry-over from other donors' samples. Sequencing was performed on whole blood. The genes are TRBV27 and TRBJ2-7, with D uncertain. CDR3 bases: TGTGCCAGCAGTTCGGGCCCATCCTACGAGCAGTACTTC. Its protein is CASSSGPSYEQYF.